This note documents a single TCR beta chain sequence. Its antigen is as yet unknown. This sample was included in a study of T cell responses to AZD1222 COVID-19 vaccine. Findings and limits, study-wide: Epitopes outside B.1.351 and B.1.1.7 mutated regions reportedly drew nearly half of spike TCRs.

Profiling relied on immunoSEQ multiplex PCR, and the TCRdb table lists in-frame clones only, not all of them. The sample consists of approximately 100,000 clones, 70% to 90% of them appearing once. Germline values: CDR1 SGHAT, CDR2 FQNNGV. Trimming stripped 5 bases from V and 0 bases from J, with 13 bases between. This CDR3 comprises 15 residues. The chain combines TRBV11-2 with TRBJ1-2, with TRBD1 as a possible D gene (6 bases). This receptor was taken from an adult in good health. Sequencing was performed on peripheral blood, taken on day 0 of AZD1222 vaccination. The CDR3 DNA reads TGTGCCAGCAGCCTCTGGGACACCCCTAACTATGGCTACACCTTC. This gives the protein CASSLWDTPNYGYTF.